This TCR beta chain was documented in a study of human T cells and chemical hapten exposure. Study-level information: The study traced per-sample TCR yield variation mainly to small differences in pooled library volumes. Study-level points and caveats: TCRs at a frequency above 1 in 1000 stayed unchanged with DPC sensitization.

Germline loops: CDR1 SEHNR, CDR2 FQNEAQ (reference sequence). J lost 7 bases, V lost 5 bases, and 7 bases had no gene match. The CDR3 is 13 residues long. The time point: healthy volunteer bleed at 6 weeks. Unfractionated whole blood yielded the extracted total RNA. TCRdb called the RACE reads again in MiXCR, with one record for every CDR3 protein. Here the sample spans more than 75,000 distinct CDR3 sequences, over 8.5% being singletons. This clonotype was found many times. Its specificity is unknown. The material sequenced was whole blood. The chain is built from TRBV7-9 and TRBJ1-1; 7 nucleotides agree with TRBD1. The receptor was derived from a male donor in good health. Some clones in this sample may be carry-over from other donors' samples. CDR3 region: CASSVRQGHEAFF. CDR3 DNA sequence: TGTGCCAGCAGCGTCAGACAGGGCCATGAAGCTTTCTTT.